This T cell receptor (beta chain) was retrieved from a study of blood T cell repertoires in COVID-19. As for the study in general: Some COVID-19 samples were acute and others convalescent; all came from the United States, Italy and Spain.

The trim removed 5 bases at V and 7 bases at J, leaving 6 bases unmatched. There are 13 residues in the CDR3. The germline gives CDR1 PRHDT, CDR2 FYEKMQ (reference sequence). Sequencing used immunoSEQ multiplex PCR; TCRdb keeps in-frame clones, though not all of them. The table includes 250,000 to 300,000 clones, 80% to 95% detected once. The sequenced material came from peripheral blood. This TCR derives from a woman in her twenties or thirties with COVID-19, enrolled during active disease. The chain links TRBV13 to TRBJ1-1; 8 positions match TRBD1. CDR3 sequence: CASSPDRGGEAFF. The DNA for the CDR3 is TGTGCCAGCAGCCCCGACAGGGGCGGTGAAGCTTTCTTT. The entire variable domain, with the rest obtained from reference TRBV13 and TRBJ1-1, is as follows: AAGVIQSPRHLIKEKRETATLKCYPIPRHDTVYWYQQGPGQDPQFLISFYEKMQSDKGSIPDRFSAQQFSDYHSELNMSSLELGDSALYFCASSPDRGGEAFFGQGTRLTVV.